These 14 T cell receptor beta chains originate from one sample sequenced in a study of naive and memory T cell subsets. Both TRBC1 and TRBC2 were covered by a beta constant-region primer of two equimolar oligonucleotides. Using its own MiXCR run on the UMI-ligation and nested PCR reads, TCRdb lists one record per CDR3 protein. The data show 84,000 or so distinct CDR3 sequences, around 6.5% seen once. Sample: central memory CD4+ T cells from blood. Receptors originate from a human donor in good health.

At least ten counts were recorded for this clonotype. CDR3 DNA: TGCAGTGCCCCGACGGCAGGACCCAATCAGCCCCAGCATTTT. Amino acids: CSAPTAGPNQPQHF. The chain joins TRBV20-1 to TRBJ1-5; D remains unclear. The V gene lost 6 bases and the J gene lost 3 bases, with 15 bases spanning the gap. The CDR3 extends over 14 amino acids. Germline CDR1 is DFQATT and CDR2 is SNEGSKA (reference sequence).

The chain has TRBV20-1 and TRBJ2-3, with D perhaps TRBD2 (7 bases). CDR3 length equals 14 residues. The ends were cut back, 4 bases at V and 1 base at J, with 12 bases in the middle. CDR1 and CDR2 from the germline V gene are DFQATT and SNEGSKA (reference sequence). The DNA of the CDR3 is TGCAGTGCTATAATAGGGGGGGGCACAGATACGCAGTATTTT. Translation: CSAIIGGGTDTQYF.

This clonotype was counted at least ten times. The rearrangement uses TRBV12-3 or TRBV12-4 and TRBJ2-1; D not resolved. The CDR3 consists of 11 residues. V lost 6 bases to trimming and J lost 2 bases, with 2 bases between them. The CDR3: CASSAYNEQFF. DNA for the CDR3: TGTGCCAGCAGCGCCTACAATGAGCAGTTCTTC.

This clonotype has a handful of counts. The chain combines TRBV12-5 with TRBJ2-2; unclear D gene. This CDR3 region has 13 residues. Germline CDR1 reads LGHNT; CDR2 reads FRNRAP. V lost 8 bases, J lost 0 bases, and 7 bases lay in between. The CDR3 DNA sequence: TGTGCTAGTTGGACCGCGAACACCGGGGAGCTGTTTTTT. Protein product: CASWTANTGELFF.

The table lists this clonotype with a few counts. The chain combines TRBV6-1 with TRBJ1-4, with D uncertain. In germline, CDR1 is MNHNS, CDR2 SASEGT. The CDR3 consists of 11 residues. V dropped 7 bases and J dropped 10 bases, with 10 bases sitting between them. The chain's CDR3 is CASIPRGKLFF. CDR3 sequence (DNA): TGTGCCAGCATCCCCCGGGGAAAACTGTTTTTT.

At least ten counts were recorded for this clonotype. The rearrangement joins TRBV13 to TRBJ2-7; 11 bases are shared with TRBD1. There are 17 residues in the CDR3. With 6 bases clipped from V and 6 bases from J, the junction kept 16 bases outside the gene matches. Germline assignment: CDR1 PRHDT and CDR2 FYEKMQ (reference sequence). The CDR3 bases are TGTGCCAGCAGTTCCCCCTTGATCGGACAGGGGGCCTTCGAGCAGTACTTC. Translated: CASSSPLIGQGAFEQYF.

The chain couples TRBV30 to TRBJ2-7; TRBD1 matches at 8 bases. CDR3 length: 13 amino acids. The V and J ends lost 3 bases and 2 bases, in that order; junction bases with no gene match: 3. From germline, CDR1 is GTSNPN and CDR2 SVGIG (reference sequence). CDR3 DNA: TGTGCCTGGAGATGGGGACAGGCCTACGAGCAGTACTTC. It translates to CAWRWGQAYEQYF.

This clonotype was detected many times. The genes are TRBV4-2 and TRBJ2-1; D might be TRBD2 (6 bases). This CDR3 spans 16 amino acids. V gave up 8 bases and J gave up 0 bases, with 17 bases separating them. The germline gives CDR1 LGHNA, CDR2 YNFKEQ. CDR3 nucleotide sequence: TGTGCCAGCGTAGAAAGCGGGTCGGCCTCCTACAATGAGCAGTTCTTC. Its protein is CASVESGSASYNEQFF.

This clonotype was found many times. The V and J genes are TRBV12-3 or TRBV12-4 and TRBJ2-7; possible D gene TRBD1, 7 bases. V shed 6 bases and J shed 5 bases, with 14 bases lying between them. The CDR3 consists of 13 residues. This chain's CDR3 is CASRPGGGNEQYF. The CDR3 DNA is TGTGCCAGCAGGCCCGGAGGGGGCAACGAGCAGTACTTC.

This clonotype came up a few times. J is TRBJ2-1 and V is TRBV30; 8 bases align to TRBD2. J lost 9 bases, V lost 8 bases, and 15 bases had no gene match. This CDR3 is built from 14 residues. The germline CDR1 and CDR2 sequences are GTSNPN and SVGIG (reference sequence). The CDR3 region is CAGKRGGVSAEQFF. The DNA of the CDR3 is TGTGCCGGAAAACGGGGGGGGGTATCGGCTGAGCAGTTCTTC.

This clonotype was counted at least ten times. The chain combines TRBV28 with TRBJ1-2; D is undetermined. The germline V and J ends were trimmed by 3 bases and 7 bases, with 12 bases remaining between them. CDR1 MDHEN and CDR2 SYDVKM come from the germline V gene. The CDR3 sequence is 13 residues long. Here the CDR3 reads CASSFSDLPGYTF. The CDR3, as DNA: TGTGCCAGCAGTTTTAGCGACCTGCCTGGCTACACCTTC.

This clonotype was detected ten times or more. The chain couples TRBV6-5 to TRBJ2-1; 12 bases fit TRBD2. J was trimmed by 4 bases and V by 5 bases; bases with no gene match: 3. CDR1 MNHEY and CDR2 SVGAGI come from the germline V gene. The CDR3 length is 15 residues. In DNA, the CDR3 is TGTGCCAGCAGTCGTGGACTAGCGGGGTACAATGAGCAGTTCTTC. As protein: CASSRGLAGYNEQFF.

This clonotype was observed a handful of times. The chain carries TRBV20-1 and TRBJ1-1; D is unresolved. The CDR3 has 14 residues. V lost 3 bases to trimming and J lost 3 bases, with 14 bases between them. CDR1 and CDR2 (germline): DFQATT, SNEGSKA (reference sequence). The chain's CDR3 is CSASLHPKDTEAFF. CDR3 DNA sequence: TGCAGTGCTAGTTTACATCCCAAGGACACTGAAGCTTTCTTT.

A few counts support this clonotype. The CDR3 sequence: CASSPGLGYGYTF. Here the CDR3 DNA reads TGTGCCAGCAGCCCCGGACTAGGCTATGGCTACACCTTC. This chain links TRBV27 with TRBJ1-2; D not certain. CDR1 and CDR2 (germline): MNHEY, SMNVEV (reference sequence). CDR3 length equals 13 residues. The V end was cut by 6 bases, the J end by 4 bases, with 12 bases between.